This T cell receptor (beta chain) is from a study of blood T cell repertoires in COVID-19 (dated by TCRdb to the early 2020s). For context, the study as a whole: The collaborator samples originated in the United States, Italy and Spain and spanned the acute and convalescent phases of COVID-19. Sample metadata almost always included a de-identified subject ID, COVID-19 status, age in years and sex. The material from the prospective study consisted of cDNA or gDNA derived from T cells, B-cell-depleted T cells, or PBMCs. Deeply sampled blood TCRbeta repertoires from subjects exposed to, actively infected with, or recovered from COVID-19 were included in the dataset. Samples were obtained from the ongoing ImmuneRACE study (first 160 participants) and from about 1,300 subjects provided by 6 global collaborators. Where available, HLA class I and class II types were taken from metadata supplied by the sample provider and were not determined by assay-based typing. The repertoires were released in a freely available public database meant as a resource for research on the immune response to SARS-CoV-2.

Findings and caveats that apply to the study as a whole: Clinical and demographic metadata were provided uncurated, with the amount varying by source and participant.

TCRbeta CDR3 regions were amplified from genomic DNA by means of the immunoSEQ Assay, a bias-controlled multiplex PCR. The original pipeline was this. The number of nucleated cells in each sample was estimated from the amplification of reference gene primers within the assay. To quantify the absolute abundance of each unique TCRbeta CDR3 rearrangement, sequence reads were collapsed and filtered. For each sample, productive Simpson clonality was calculated by taking the square root of Simpson's diversity index across productive rearrangements. Held by TCRdb, this immuneACCESS table contains in-frame sequences only and omits some clones. Under half of the omission traces to an unresolved V gene where checked; the cause of the rest is unknown. V and J calls and clone size are those listed in that table; D and trimming were worked out from the DNA. The table for this sample lists roughly 160,000 clones; about 90% of them were counted only once. The ten most abundant clones make up roughly 7.3% of the sample.

About this clone: There is no known antigen for this receptor. No much larger clone exists at a distance of one base, and base qualities are not known.

CDR1 and CDR2, per the germline V gene, are SGHTA and FQGNSA. V and J lose 5 bases and 2 bases, and a span of 18 bases separates them. CDR3 length: 16 amino acids, cysteine to phenylalanine. Only the CDR3 DNA is retained, 48 bases long and in frame from the first base. Participants in the prospective study were aged roughly 18 to 89 years, lived in over 20 United States geographic areas, and enrolled through a virtual design. To assign participants to cohorts, the prospective study relied on clinical history that participants themselves reported in a screening survey and a study questionnaire. Recovered participants in ImmuneRACE Cohort 3 were defined as having two consecutive negative NP/OP PCR tests, clearance from a healthcare professional, or resolution of symptoms. In the prospective study, whole blood, serum and a nasopharyngeal or oropharyngeal swab were collected from each participant by mobile phlebotomists. Participants in the prospective study had the option to provide additional blood draws and questionnaires over an approximately 2-month period. Blood samples from the prospective study were shipped frozen or at room temperature prior to DNA extraction.

The specimen sequenced was PBMCs or T cells enriched from blood (not recorded which). Recombination joined TRBV7-2 with TRBJ1-2; the D gene remains uncertain. The clonotype was recovered from a woman in her forties or fifties who had recovered from COVID-19. The CDR3 region reads CASSPRLPYRNYGYTF. DNA sequence: TGTGCCAGCAGCCCTCGCCTACCTTACCGGAACTATGGCTACACCTTC.